This T cell receptor (beta chain) was identified during a study of T cell responses to AZD1222 COVID-19 vaccine. For the study at large: Pooling was applied to second doses at about 4 or about 12 weeks.

As concerns this clone: What it binds is not known.

Study-level points and caveats: Reportedly, nearly half of unique spike TCRs recognized epitopes outside B.1.351/B.1.1.7 mutations. No repertoire was sampled before or during the peak T cell response, only after it. Seropositive status at baseline applied to only five or six AZD1222 recipients.

Clones were read by immunoSEQ multiplex PCR, and TCRdb kept only the in-frame ones, dropping some. The profile shows 110,000 or so clones, 75% to 90% of them singletons. The CDR3 is 14 residues long. The V end lost 8 bases, the J end lost 11 bases, and 24 bases lay between the germline ends. CDR1 is MDHEN, CDR2 SYDVKM, per germline. The sample was peripheral blood, taken on day 0 of AZD1222 vaccination. The receptor comes from an adult in good health. This sequence joins TRBV28 and TRBJ1-1; D is undetermined. The CDR3 protein is CASVSFATTGAAFF. The CDR3 region has the DNA TGTGCCAGCGTTTCATTCGCAACGACGGGTGCGGCTTTCTTT.